What follows are 6 T cell receptor beta chains derived from one specimen sequenced in a study of T-cell reconstitution after alpha-beta-depleted transplantation in children. Unique molecular identifiers featured in how the TCRbeta library was prepared. TCRdb used MiXCR to reprocess the PCR reads, holding one entry per CDR3 protein. This sample has 200,000 to 250,000 distinct CDR3 sequences, with roughly 9% found just once. This material consisted of PBMCs from the stem cell graft donor, taken from the stem cell graft. These receptors were taken from a human donor who donated a stem cell graft to a child with acute lymphoblastic leukemia.

There are many counts of this clonotype. The rearrangement links TRBV20-1 to TRBJ1-1, with D hard to call. The germline CDR1 and CDR2 sequences are DFQATT and SNEGSKA (reference sequence). V lost 3 bases and J 0 bases, leaving 2 bases between the germline ends. There are 11 residues in the CDR3. The CDR3 loop reads CSASLNTEAFF. For the CDR3, the DNA is TGCAGTGCTAGTCTGAACACTGAAGCTTTCTTT.

This clonotype was detected a few times. The junction and the germline gene differ at one end; a read error may be behind it. The chain links TRBV20-1 to TRBJ2-7, with 11 bases identical to TRBD2. Per the germline V gene, CDR1 is DFQATT and CDR2 is SNEGSKA (reference sequence). This CDR3 is built from 17 residues. For the CDR3, the DNA is TGCTGTGCTAGAGGCAGTAGCGGGGGGGGCTCGTCCTACGAGCAGTACTTC. Amino acid sequence: CCARGSSGGGSSYEQYF.

The chain's CDR3 is CSVAGTYNEQFF. CDR3 nucleotides: TGCAGCGTAGCCGGGACGTACAATGAGCAGTTCTTC. This sequence joins TRBV29-1 and TRBJ2-1; the D gene could be TRBD1 or TRBD2 (5 bases each). This CDR3 has 12 residues. CDR1 is SQVTM and CDR2 is ANQGSEA in the germline V gene. V was trimmed by 6 bases and J by 4 bases, leaving 10 bases between them.

In its sample, this clonotype was seen a few times. V usage is TRBV20-1 and J usage is TRBJ2-3; D might be TRBD2 (5 bases). Looked up from germline, CDR1 is DFQATT and CDR2 is SNEGSKA (reference sequence). Trimming pared 5 bases from V and 2 bases from J, leaving 14 bases between. This CDR3 contains 14 residues. CDR3 residues: CSARRTRNTDTQYF. CDR3 DNA sequence: TGCAGTGCTCGCCGTACTAGAAACACAGATACGCAGTATTTT.

This clonotype was detected ten times or more. The CDR3 bases are TGTGCCAGCAGTTCTAGGCGGACAGGGAAATCTGAAGCTTTCTTT. Amino acid sequence: CASSSRRTGKSEAFF. This chain connects TRBV12-3 or TRBV12-4 to TRBJ1-1; TRBD1 matches at 8 bases. J was trimmed by 6 bases and V by 4 bases; bases with no gene match: 10. The CDR3 extends over 15 amino acids.

The chain is built from TRBV15 and TRBJ1-1, with D unresolved. Trimming removed 1 base at V and 8 bases at J, with 11 bases between. This CDR3 spans 13 amino acids. The germline V gene has CDR1 LNHNV and CDR2 YYDKDF (reference sequence). The CDR3 loop is CATSRVNFLEAFF. DNA of the CDR3: TGTGCCACCAGCAGAGTTAACTTCCTAGAAGCTTTCTTT.